This T cell receptor beta chain is drawn from a study of control samples from healthy donors and cancer patients. Assay used: immunoSEQ multiplex PCR; TCRdb lists only in-frame clones, some missing. The sample lists more than 95,000 clones; about 80% were seen once. This CDR3 region has 17 residues. Germline V CDR1 and CDR2: SGHRS, YFSETQ. V lost 0 bases, J lost 10 bases, and 14 bases stayed unmatched. The chain has TRBV5-1 and TRBJ2-1; 9 bases agree with TRBD2. Sample: blood. The clonotype comes from a woman in her fifties or sixties in good health. The CDR3 here is CASSLATGRGGRWEQFF. In DNA, the CDR3 is TGCGCCAGCAGCTTGGCCACGGGGCGGGGGGGCCGCTGGGAGCAGTTCTTC.